The 7 T cell receptor beta chains reported below all come from one sample, sequenced in a study of T-cell reconstitution after alpha-beta-depleted transplantation in children. As it was prepared, the TCRbeta library received unique molecular identifiers. From the PCR reads, TCRdb called clonotypes with MiXCR, one entry per CDR3 protein. The repertoire holds 580,000 or so distinct CDR3 sequences, with about 21% as singletons. The sequences come from PBMCs, mostly from graft donor cells, collected 360 days after TCRalphabeta/CD19-depleted stem cell transplant. These receptors were collected from a boy younger than two who had a stem cell transplant for acute myeloid leukemia, so the T cells may come from the graft donor.

Concerning this clonotype: Possible read error: a much larger clone is one base away. The chain carries TRBV7-2 and TRBJ2-7, with D tentatively TRBD1 or TRBD2 (5 bases each). The CDR3 covers 14 residues. Trimming left V 6 bases short and J 5 bases short, with 17 bases between. Germline loops: CDR1 SGHTA, CDR2 FQGNSA. The CDR3 sequence: CASRQGPPWDEQYF. In nucleotides, the CDR3 is TGTGCCAGCAGGCAGGGACCCCCCTGGGACGAGCAGTACTTC.

The V and J genes are TRBV4-2 and TRBJ2-3, with TRBD2 matching 9 bases. Germline V gene sequence: CDR1 LGHNA, CDR2 YNFKEQ. CDR3 length: 16 amino acids. Trimming at V came to 1 base and at J to 4 bases, leaving 6 bases not matched to a gene. The CDR3 spells CASSQVGLAGSDTQYF. The CDR3 DNA sequence: TGTGCCAGCAGCCAAGTTGGGCTAGCGGGGTCAGATACGCAGTATTTT.

V is TRBV20-1 and J is TRBJ2-7; D uncertain. Trimming took 3 bases from V and 3 from J, leaving 18 bases between them. Germline V CDR1 and CDR2: DFQATT, SNEGSKA (reference sequence). The CDR3 loop spans 15 amino acids. The CDR3 coding sequence is TGCAGTGCTAGTTTCCCTCGGACGCTGTACTACGAGCAGTACTTC. This sequence encodes CSASFPRTLYYEQYF.

This clonotype was counted ten times or more. The rearrangement links TRBV3-1 to TRBJ2-1; 11 bases are a match to TRBD2. The CDR3 is made up of 16 amino acids. Germline trimming cut 2 bases from V and 4 bases from J; bases unmatched to any gene: 4. Per the germline V gene, CDR1 is LGHDT and CDR2 is YNNKEL (reference sequence). CDR3 sequence reads: CASSQRVAGGYNEQFF. The CDR3 coding sequence is TGTGCCAGCAGCCAAAGGGTAGCGGGGGGGTACAATGAGCAGTTCTTC.

This clonotype has more than one count but fewer than ten. The CDR3 is CASSLQQSYAGELFF. DNA of the CDR3: TGCGCCAGCAGCTTGCAACAGTCGTACGCCGGGGAGCTGTTTTTT. The chain uses TRBV5-1 and TRBJ2-2; D gene uncertain. Trimming left V 1 base short and J 6 bases short, with 13 bases between. This CDR3 comprises 15 residues. From germline, CDR1 is SGHRS and CDR2 YFSETQ.

The chain carries TRBV19 and TRBJ2-3; TRBD2 agrees at 8 bases. This CDR3 contains 14 residues. Germline V lookup: CDR1 LNHDA, CDR2 SQIVND (reference sequence). With V trimmed by 8 bases and J by 0 bases, 4 bases remained unmatched. CDR3: CASCRTSSTDTQYF. The CDR3 nucleotides read TGTGCCAGTTGCCGGACTAGCAGCACAGATACGCAGTATTTT.

This clonotype has at least ten counts. The chain is built from TRBV7-2 and TRBJ1-5; no definite D call. Looked up from germline, CDR1 is SGHTA and CDR2 is FQGNSA. Trimming shortened V by 1 base and J by 5 bases, and 12 bases separated the two germline ends. This CDR3 contains 15 residues. CDR3 region: CASSLGDNNYQPQHF. DNA for the CDR3: TGTGCCAGCAGCTTAGGCGACAACAATTATCAGCCCCAGCATTTT.